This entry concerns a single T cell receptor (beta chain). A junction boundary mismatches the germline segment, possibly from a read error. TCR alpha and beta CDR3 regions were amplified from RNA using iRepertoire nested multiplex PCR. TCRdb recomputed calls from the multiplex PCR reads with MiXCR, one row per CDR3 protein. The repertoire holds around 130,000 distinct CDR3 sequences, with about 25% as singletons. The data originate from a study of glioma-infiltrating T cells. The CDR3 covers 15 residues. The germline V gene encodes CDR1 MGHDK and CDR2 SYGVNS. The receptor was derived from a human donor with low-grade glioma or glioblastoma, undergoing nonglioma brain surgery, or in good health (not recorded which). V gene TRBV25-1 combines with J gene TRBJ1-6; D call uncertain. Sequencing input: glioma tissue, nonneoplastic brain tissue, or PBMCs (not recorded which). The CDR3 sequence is CASSEFVGLSSPPHF. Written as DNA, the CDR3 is TGTGCCAGCAGTGAATTTGTAGGGCTATCCTCACCCCCCCACTTT.